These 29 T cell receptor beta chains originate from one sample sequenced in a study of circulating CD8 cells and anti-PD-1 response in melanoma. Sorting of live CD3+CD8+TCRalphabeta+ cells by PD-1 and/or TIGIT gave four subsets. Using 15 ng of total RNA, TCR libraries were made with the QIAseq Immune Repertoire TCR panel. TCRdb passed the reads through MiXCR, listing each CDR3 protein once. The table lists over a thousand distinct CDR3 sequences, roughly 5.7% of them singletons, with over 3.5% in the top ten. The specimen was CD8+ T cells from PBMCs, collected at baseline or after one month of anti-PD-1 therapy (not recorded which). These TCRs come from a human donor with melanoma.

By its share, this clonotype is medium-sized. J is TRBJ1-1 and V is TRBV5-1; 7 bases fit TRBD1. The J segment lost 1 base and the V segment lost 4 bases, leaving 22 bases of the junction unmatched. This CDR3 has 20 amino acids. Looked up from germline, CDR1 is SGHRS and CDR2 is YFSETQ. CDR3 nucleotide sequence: TGCGCCAGCAGCCCCTGCCCGACAGGGTCTAAATGGTTCCAGAACACTGAAGCTTTCTTT. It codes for CASSPCPTGSKWFQNTEAFF.

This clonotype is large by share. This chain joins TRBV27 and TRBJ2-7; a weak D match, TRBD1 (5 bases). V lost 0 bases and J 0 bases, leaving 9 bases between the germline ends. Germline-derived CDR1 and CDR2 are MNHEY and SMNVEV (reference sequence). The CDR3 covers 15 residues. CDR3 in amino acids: CASSLSYRSSYEQYF. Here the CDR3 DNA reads TGTGCCAGCAGTTTATCCTACAGGAGCTCCTACGAGCAGTACTTC.

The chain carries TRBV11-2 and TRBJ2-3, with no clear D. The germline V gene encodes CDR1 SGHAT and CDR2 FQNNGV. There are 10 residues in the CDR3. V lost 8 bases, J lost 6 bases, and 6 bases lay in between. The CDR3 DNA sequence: TGTGCCAGCTTTTCCGATACGCAGTATTTT. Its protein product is CASFSDTQYF.

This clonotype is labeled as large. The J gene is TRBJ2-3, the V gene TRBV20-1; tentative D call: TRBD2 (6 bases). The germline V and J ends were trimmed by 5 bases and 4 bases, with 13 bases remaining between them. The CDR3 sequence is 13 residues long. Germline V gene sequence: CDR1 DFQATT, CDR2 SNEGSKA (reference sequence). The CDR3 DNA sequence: TGCAGTGCTCGGGACTGGGGCCCAGATACGCAGTATTTT. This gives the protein CSARDWGPDTQYF.

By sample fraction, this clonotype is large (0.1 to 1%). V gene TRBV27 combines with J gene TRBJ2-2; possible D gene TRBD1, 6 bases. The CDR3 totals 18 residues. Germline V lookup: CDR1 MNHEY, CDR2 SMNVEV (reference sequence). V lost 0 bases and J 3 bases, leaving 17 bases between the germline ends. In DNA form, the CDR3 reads TGTGCCAGCAGTTTATCCTCAGGGGTTCATACTTACACCGGGGAGCTGTTTTTT. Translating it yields CASSLSSGVHTYTGELFF.

This chain's CDR3 is CASSPTGGTEAFF. For the CDR3, the DNA is TGTGCCAGCAGCCCGACAGGTGGAACTGAAGCTTTCTTT. This chain uses TRBV14 with TRBJ1-1; a possible D gene is TRBD1 (6 bases). Between the trimmed V and J ends, which lost 4 bases and 5 bases, there was a span of 11 bases. The CDR3 is 13 residues long. Looked up from germline, CDR1 is SGHDN and CDR2 is FVKESK. The full variable domain, in which reference TRBV14 and TRBJ1-1 provide the parts outside the CDR3, is EAGVTQFPSHSVIEKGQTVTLRCDPISGHDNLYWYRRVMGKEIKFLLHFVKESKQDESGMPNNRFLAERTGGTYSTLKVQPAELEDSGVYFCASSPTGGTEAFFGQGTRLTVV.

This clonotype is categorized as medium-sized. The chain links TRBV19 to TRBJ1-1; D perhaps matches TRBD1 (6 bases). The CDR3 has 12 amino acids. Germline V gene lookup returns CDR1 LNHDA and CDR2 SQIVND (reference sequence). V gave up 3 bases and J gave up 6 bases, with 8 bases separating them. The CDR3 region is CASSMGGPEAFF. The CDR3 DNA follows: TGTGCCAGTAGTATGGGGGGCCCTGAAGCTTTCTTT. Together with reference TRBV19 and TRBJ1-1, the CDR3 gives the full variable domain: DGGITQSPKYLFRKEGQNVTLSCEQNLNHDAMYWYRQDPGQGLRLIYYSQIVNDFQKGDIAEGYSVSREKKESFPLTVTSAQKNPTAFYLCASSMGGPEAFFGQGTRLTVV.

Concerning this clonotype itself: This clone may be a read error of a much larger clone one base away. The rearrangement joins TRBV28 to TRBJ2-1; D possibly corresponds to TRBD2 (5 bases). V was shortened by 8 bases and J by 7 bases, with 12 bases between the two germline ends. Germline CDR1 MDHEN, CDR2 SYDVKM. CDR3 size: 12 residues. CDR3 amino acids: CASCTPGNEQFF. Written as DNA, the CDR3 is TGTGCCAGCTGTACGCCGGGGAATGAGCAGTTCTTC.

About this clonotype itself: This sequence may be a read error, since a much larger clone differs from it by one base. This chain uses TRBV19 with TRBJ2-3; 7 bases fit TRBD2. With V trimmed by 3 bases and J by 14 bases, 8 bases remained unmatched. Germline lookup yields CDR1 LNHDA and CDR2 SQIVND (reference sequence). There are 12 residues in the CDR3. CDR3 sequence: CASSIGLVARYF. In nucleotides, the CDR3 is TGTGCCAGTAGTATCGGACTAGTGGCGCGGTATTTT.

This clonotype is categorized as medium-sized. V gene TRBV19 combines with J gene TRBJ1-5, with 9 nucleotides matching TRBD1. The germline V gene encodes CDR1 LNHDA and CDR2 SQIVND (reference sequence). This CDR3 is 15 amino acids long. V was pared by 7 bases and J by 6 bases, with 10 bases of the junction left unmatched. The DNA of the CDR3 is TGTGCCAGTACCACCGGGACAGGGAGGATTCAGCCCCAGCATTTT. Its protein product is CASTTGTGRIQPQHF.

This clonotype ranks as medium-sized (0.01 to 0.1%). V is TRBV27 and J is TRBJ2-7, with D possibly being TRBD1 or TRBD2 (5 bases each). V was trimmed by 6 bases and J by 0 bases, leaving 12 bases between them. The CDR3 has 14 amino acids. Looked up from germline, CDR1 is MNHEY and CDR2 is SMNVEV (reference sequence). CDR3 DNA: TGTGCCAGCAGCGACGGGACCCTCTCCTACGAGCAGTACTTC. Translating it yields CASSDGTLSYEQYF.

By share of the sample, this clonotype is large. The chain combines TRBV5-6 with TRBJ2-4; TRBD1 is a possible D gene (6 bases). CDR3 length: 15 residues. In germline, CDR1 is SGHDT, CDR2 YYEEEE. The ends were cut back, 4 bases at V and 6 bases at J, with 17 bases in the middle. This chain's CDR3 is CASSRSGGERNIQYF. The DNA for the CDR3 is TGTGCCAGCAGCCGGAGTGGGGGCGAAAGAAACATTCAGTACTTC.

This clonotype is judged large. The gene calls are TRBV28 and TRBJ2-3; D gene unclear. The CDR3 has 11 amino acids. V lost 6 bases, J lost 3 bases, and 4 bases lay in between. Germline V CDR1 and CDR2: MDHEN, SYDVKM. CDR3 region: CASRTTDTQYF. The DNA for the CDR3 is TGTGCCAGCAGGACTACAGATACGCAGTATTTT.

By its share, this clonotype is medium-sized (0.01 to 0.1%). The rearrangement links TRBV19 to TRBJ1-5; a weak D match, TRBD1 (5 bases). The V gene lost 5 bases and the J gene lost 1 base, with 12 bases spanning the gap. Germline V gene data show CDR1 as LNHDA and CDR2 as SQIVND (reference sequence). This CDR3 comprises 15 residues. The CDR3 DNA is TGTGCCAGTAGTCCCATAGGGGCGAGCAATCAGCCCCAGCATTTT. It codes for CASSPIGASNQPQHF.

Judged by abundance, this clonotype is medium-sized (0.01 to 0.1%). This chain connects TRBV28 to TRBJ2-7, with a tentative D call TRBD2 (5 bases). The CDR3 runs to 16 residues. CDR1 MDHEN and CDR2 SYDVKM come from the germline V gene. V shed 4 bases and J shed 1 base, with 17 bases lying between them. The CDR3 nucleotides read TGTGCCAGCAGTTCCCCCCGACTATCCTATTCCTACGAGCAGTACTTC. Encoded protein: CASSSPRLSYSYEQYF.

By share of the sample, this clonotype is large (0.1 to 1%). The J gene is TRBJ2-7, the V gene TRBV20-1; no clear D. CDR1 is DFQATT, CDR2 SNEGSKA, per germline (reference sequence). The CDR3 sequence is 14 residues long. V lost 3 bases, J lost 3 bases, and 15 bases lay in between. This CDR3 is CSASGRVWYYEQYF. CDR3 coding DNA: TGCAGTGCTAGCGGACGGGTATGGTACTACGAGCAGTACTTC.

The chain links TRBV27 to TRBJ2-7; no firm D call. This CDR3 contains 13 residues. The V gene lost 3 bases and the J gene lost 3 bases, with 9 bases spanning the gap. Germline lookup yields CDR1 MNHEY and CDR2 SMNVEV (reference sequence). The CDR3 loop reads CASSFGPLYEQYF. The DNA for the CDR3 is TGTGCCAGCAGTTTTGGTCCCCTCTACGAGCAGTACTTC.

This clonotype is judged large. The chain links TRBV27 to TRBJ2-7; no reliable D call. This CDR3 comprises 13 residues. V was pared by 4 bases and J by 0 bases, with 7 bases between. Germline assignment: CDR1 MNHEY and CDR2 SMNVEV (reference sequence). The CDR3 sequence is CASSSPSSYEQYF. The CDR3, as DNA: TGTGCCAGCAGTTCCCCGAGCTCCTACGAGCAGTACTTC.

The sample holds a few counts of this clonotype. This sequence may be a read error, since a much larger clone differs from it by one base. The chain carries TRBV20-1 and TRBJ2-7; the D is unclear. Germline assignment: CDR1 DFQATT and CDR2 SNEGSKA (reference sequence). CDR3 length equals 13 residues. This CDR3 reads CSARDRRSYEQHF. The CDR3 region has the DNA TGCAGTGCTAGAGATCGCAGGTCCTACGAGCAGCACTTC.

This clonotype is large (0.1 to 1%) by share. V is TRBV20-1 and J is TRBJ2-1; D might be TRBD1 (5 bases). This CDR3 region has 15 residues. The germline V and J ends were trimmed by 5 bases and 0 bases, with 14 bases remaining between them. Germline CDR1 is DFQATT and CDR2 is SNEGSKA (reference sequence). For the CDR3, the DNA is TGCAGTGCTCCCATACAGGTGAGCTCCTACAATGAGCAGTTCTTC. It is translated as CSAPIQVSSYNEQFF.

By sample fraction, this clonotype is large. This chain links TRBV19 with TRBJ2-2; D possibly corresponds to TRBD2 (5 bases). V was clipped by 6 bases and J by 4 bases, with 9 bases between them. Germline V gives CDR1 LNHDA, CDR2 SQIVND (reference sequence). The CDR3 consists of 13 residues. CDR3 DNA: TGTGCCAGTAGGCCCGGAGGCACCGGGGAGCTGTTTTTT. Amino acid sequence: CASRPGGTGELFF.

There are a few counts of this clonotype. The CDR3 spells CATFTGLAEAFF. CDR3 nucleotides: TGTGCCACTTTCACAGGGTTGGCTGAAGCTTTCTTT. The rearrangement joins TRBV19 to TRBJ1-1; a possible D gene is TRBD1 (6 bases). The V end lost 10 bases, the J end lost 6 bases, and 15 bases lay between the germline ends. CDR1 and CDR2 (germline): LNHDA, SQIVND (reference sequence). This CDR3 region has 12 residues.

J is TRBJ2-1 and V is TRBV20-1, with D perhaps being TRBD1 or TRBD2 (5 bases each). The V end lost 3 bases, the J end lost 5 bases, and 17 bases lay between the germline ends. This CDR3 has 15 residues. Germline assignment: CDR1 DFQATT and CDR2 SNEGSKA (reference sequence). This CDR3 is CSASTRDGWNNEQFF. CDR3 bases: TGCAGTGCTAGCACCCGGGACGGATGGAACAATGAGCAGTTCTTC.

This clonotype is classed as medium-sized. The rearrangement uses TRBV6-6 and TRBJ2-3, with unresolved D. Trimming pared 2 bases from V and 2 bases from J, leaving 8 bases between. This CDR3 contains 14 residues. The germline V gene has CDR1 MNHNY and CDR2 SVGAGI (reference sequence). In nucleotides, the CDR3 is TGTGCCAGCAGTTACATGGACCCCACAGATACGCAGTATTTT. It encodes CASSYMDPTDTQYF.

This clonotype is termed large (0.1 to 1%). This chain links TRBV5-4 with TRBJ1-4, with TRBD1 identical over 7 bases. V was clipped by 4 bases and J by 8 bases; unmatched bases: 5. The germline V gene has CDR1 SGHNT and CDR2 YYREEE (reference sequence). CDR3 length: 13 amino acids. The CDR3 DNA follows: TGTGCCAGCAGCCCCGAGGGACAGGAAAAACTGTTTTTT. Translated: CASSPEGQEKLFF.

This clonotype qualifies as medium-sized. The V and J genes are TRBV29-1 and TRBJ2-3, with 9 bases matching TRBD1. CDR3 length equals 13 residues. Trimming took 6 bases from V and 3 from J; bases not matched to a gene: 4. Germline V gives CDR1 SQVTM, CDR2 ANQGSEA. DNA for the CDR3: TGCAGCGTCGACAGGGGGAGGACAGATACGCAGTATTTT. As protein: CSVDRGRTDTQYF.

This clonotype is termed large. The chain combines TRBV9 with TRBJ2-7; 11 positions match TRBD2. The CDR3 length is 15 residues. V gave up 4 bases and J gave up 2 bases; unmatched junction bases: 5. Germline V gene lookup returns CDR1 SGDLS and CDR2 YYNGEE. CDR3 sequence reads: CASSPSGGTTYEQYF. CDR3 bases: TGTGCCAGCAGCCCTAGCGGGGGGACCACCTACGAGCAGTACTTC. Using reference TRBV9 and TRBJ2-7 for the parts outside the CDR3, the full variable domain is DSGVTQTPKHLITATGQRVTLRCSPRSGDLSVYWYQQSLDQGLQFLIQYYNGEERAKGNILERFSAQQFPDLHSELNLSSLELGDSALYFCASSPSGGTTYEQYFGPGTRLTVT.

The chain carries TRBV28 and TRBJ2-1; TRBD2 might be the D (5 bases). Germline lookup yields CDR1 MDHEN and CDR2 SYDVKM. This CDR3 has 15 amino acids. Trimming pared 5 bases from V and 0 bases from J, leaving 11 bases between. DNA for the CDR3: TGTGCCAGCAGTCGGGGTGAAAGCTCCTACAATGAGCAGTTCTTC. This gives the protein CASSRGESSYNEQFF.

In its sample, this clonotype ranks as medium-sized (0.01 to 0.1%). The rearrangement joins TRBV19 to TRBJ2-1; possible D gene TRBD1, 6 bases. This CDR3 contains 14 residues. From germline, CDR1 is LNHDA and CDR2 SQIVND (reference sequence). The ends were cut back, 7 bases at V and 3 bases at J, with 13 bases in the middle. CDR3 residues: CASTPTGRYNEQFF. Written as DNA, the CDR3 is TGTGCCAGTACCCCAACAGGGCGCTACAATGAGCAGTTCTTC.